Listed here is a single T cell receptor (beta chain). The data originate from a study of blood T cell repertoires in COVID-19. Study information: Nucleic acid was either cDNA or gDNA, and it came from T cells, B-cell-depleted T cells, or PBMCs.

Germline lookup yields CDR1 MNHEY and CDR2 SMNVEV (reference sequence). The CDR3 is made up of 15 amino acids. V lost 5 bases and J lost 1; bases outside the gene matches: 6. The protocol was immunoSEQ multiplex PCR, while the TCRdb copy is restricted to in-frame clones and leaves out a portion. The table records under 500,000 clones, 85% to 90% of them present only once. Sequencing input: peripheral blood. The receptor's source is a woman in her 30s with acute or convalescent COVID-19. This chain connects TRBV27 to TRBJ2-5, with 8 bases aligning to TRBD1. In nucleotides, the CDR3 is TGTGCCAGCAGTAACGGACAGGGTATCCAAGAGACCCAGTACTTC. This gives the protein CASSNGQGIQETQYF.